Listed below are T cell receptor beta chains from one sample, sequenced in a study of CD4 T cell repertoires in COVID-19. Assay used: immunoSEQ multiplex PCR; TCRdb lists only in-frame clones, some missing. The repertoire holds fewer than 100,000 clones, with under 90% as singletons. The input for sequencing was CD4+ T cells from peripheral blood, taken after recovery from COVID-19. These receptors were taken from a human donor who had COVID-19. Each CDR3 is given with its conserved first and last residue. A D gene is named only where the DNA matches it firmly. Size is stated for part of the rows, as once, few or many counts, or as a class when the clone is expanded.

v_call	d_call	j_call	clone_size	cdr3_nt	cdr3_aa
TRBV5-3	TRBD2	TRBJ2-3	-	TGTGCCAGAAGCTCCGCCGGGACTAGCGGGAGACGTGGCACAGATACGCAGTATTTT	CARSSAGTSGRRGTDTQYF
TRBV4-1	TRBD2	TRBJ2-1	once	TGCGCCAGCAGACTCGGACTAGCGGTTGACAATGAGCAGTTCTTC	CASRLGLAVDNEQFF
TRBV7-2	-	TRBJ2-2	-	TGTGCCAGCAGCTTCGGACAGGGGGAGCTGTTTTTT	CASSFGQGELFF
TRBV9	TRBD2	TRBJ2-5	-	TGTGCCAGCAGCGTAGGGGCTAGCGGGAGTTGGGAGACCCAGTACTTC	CASSVGASGSWETQYF
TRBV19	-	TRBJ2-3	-	TGTGCCAGTAGCCCCGGCGGGGGCATGTCAGATACGCAGTATTTT	CASSPGGGMSDTQYF
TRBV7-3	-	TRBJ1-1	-	TGTGCCAGCAGCTTAAGGCGTAGGGATCGTCCTCTAGGGACTGAAGCTTTCTTT	CASSLRRRDRPLGTEAFF
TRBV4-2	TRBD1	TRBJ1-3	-	TGTGCCAGCAGCCAAGATCCCCCGGACAGGACTGGAAACACCATATATTTT	CASSQDPPDRTGNTIYF
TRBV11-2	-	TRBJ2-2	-	TGTGCCAGCAGCTTACGACTTTCCTCGAACACCGGGGAGCTGTTTTTT	CASSLRLSSNTGELFF
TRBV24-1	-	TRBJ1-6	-	TGTGCCACCAGTGATTTGACGCCCAATAGTGATTCACCCCTCCACTTT	CATSDLTPNSDSPLHF
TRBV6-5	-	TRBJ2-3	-	TGTGCCAGCGGTTCGGGGGGCACAGATACGCAGTATTTT	CASGSGGTDTQYF
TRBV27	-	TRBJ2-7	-	TGTGCCAGCAGTTTATCGATCGGAAGCTACGAGCAGTACTTC	CASSLSIGSYEQYF
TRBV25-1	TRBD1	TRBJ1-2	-	TGTGCCAGCAGGGAGACAGGGGGCAATGGCTACACCTTC	CASRETGGNGYTF
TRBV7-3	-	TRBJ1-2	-	TGTGCCAGCAGCTTAAACGGACAGAACTATGGCTACACCTTC	CASSLNGQNYGYTF
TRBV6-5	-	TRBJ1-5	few	TGTGCCAGCAGGGGATGGGGCAATCAGCCCCAGCATTTT	CASRGWGNQPQHF
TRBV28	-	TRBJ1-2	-	TGTGCCAGCAGTTTGATAGGGTATGGCTACACCTTC	CASSLIGYGYTF
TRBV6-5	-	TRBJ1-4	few	TGTGCCAGCAGGGATAATGAAAAACTGTTTTTT	CASRDNEKLFF